These 20 T cell receptor beta chains were sequenced from one sample in a study of blood T cell repertoires in COVID-19. The method was immunoSEQ multiplex PCR; TCRdb's version includes in-frame clones alone and lacks a portion of them. Among 300,000 or so clones listed, around 87% were seen once. Sequencing was done on a sample of peripheral blood. The source is a man between 65 and 85 years old with acute or convalescent COVID-19.

The chain joins TRBV5-1 to TRBJ2-1, with TRBD2 identical over 8 bases. CDR1 is SGHRS and CDR2 is YFSETQ in the germline V gene. J lost 1 base, V lost 1 base, and 7 bases had no gene match. CDR3 size: 17 residues. Here the CDR3 DNA reads TGCGCCAGCAGCTTGCAGTCCAGCGGGAGTTCCTACAATGAGCAGTTCTTC. Residues: CASSLQSSGSSYNEQFF.

The chain has TRBV13 and TRBJ2-7; the D gene is possibly TRBD2 (7 bases). This CDR3 comprises 17 residues. V lost 2 bases and J lost 4, with 21 bases in between. Germline V lookup: CDR1 PRHDT, CDR2 FYEKMQ (reference sequence). CDR3 protein: CASSLRTGGHNAYEQYF. CDR3 bases: TGTGCCAGCAGCTTACGGACGGGGGGCCACAACGCTTACGAGCAGTACTTC.

The CDR3 bases are TGTGCCAGCAGCCCTACTAGCGGGAGTTACAATGAGCAGTTCTTC. It specifies CASSPTSGSYNEQFF. The chain links TRBV5-4 to TRBJ2-1, with 11 bases that match TRBD2. CDR3 size: 15 residues. Trimming removed 4 bases from V and 4 bases from J; junction bases left unmatched: 4. CDR1 SGHNT and CDR2 YYREEE come from the germline V gene (reference sequence).

DNA of the CDR3: TGCGCCAGCAGCTTGCCAGAACAATACAATGAGCAGTTCTTC. It specifies CASSLPEQYNEQFF. V is TRBV5-1 and J is TRBJ2-1; no clear D. Germline CDR1 reads SGHRS; CDR2 reads YFSETQ. Deletions cut 1 base from V and 4 bases from J, with 9 bases between. The CDR3 runs to 14 residues.

The chain uses TRBV18 and TRBJ1-1; 7 bases fit TRBD1. The CDR3 has 17 amino acids. Germline V gene sequence: CDR1 KGHSH, CDR2 LQKENI. The junction had 11 bases not matched to a gene; V was cut back by 3 bases and J by 1 base. This chain's CDR3 is CASSPGGARQGNTEAFF. For the CDR3, the DNA is TGTGCCAGCTCACCGGGCGGGGCGAGACAGGGGAACACTGAAGCTTTCTTT.

The CDR3 here is CASSLLGGEGEKLFF. As DNA, the CDR3 is TGTGCCAGCAGCTTATTAGGGGGCGAGGGTGAAAAACTGTTTTTT. The chain uses TRBV7-6 and TRBJ1-4, with 7 bases matching TRBD1. V dropped 2 bases and J dropped 7; count of bases not matched to a gene: 7. Germline CDR1 is SGHVS and CDR2 is FNYEAQ. The CDR3 runs 15 residues.

The rearrangement links TRBV4-2 to TRBJ2-7, with a tentative D call TRBD2 (5 bases). V was clipped by 0 bases and J by 3 bases, with 15 bases between them. CDR1 and CDR2 (germline): LGHNA, YNFKEQ. This CDR3 region has 16 residues. The CDR3 spells CASSQEGSTTSYEQYF. CDR3 sequence (DNA): TGTGCCAGCAGCCAAGAGGGTTCGACTACCAGCTACGAGCAGTACTTC.

The chain joins TRBV7-8 to TRBJ2-7; D possibly corresponds to TRBD1 (5 bases). This CDR3 spans 16 amino acids. Germline lookup yields CDR1 SGHVS and CDR2 FQNEAQ. Trimming removed 1 base from V and 4 bases from J, with 17 bases in between. Here the CDR3 DNA reads TGTGCCAGCAGCTTAGTTTTTCAGGGCGCGAGTTACGAGCAGTACTTC. Encoded protein: CASSLVFQGASYEQYF. Variable domain in full (rest from reference TRBV7-8 and TRBJ2-7): GAGVSQSPRYKVAKRGQDVALRCDPISGHVSLFWYQQALGQGPEFLTYFQNEAQLDKSGLPSDRFFAERPEGSVSTLKIQRTQQEDSAVYLCASSLVFQGASYEQYFGPGTRLTVT.

The V gene is TRBV18, the J gene TRBJ2-7, with 9 bases aligning to TRBD2. CDR3 length equals 15 residues. From germline, CDR1 is KGHSH and CDR2 LQKENI. Unmatched junction bases numbered 7, after V lost 2 bases and J lost 5 bases. The CDR3 protein is CASSPLREGQHEQYF. CDR3 nucleotides: TGTGCCAGCTCACCATTGCGGGAGGGCCAACACGAGCAGTACTTC.

The chain carries TRBV7-8 and TRBJ2-1; D possibly corresponds to TRBD2 (6 bases). The CDR3 is made up of 15 amino acids. The V and J ends lost 6 bases and 3 bases respectively, with 15 bases between them. Germline V gives CDR1 SGHVS, CDR2 FQNEAQ. This CDR3 reads CASSRIADYYNEQFF. In nucleotides, the CDR3 is TGTGCCAGCAGTCGAATAGCGGACTACTACAATGAGCAGTTCTTC.

This clone was recorded once. The chain employs TRBV5-1 and TRBJ2-2; D may be TRBD2 (5 bases). The V end lost 4 bases, the J end lost 8 bases, and 12 bases lay between the germline ends. Looked up from germline, CDR1 is SGHRS and CDR2 is YFSETQ. This CDR3 spans 13 amino acids. In nucleotides, the CDR3 is TGCGCCAGCAGCCCGGACGGGGTGGGGGAGCTGTTTTTT. It specifies CASSPDGVGELFF. The full variable domain, completed using reference TRBV5-1 and TRBJ2-2, is KAGVTQTPRYLIKTRGQQVTLSCSPISGHRSVSWYQQTPGQGLQFLFEYFSETQRNKGNFPGRFSGRQFSNSRSEMNVSTLELGDSALYLCASSPDGVGELFFGEGSRLTVL.

The J gene is TRBJ2-5, the V gene TRBV28; D not resolved. This CDR3 contains 13 residues. The germline V gene encodes CDR1 MDHEN and CDR2 SYDVKM. V gave up 5 bases and J gave up 5 bases, with 12 bases separating them. CDR3 in amino acids: CASSTGYTETQYF. CDR3 nucleotides: TGTGCCAGCAGTACCGGGTATACGGAGACCCAGTACTTC.

V is TRBV14 and J is TRBJ2-2, with a possible D match to TRBD1 (6 bases). The CDR3 covers 16 residues. Trimming pared 0 bases from V and 4 bases from J, leaving 12 bases between. Germline-derived CDR1 and CDR2 are SGHDN and FVKESK. CDR3 in DNA: TGTGCCAGCAGCCAAGATTGGGGGCGAGGCACCGGGGAGCTGTTTTTT. As protein: CASSQDWGRGTGELFF. Based on the CDR3 plus reference TRBV14 and TRBJ2-2, the full variable domain is EAGVTQFPSHSVIEKGQTVTLRCDPISGHDNLYWYRRVMGKEIKFLLHFVKESKQDESGMPNNRFLAERTGGTYSTLKVQPAELEDSGVYFCASSQDWGRGTGELFFGEGSRLTVL.

The chain joins TRBV5-6 to TRBJ2-6; 9 bases are shared with TRBD2. Trimming removed 1 base from V and 3 bases from J; junction bases left unmatched: 8. This CDR3 spans 18 amino acids. Germline V lookup: CDR1 SGHDT, CDR2 YYEEEE. CDR3 protein: CASSLLREGGLGANVLTF. CDR3 nucleotides: TGTGCCAGCAGCTTGTTGCGGGAGGGAGGGCTTGGGGCCAACGTCCTGACTTTC.

The chain recombines TRBV19 with TRBJ1-4; D might be TRBD1 (5 bases). This CDR3 spans 16 amino acids. Trimming removed 5 bases from V and 8 bases from J, with 21 bases in between. The germline V gene has CDR1 LNHDA and CDR2 SQIVND (reference sequence). CDR3 bases: TGTGCCAGTAGTTCGACGGGCGGGGGTGTAATGGAAAAACTGTTTTTT. Amino acid sequence: CASSSTGGGVMEKLFF.

The chain combines TRBV7-2 with TRBJ2-7; 7 bases align to TRBD1. This CDR3 contains 16 residues. V dropped 4 bases and J dropped 0; count of bases not matched to a gene: 9. The germline V gene encodes CDR1 SGHTA and CDR2 FQGNSA. In DNA, the CDR3 is TGTGCCAGCAGCTCGGTGACAGGGCCTCCCTCCTACGAGCAGTACTTC. Translating gives CASSSVTGPPSYEQYF.

This sequence joins TRBV5-1 and TRBJ2-1; D is perhaps TRBD2 (6 bases). From germline, CDR1 is SGHRS and CDR2 YFSETQ. Trimming took 1 base from V and 2 from J, leaving 13 bases between them. The CDR3 is 16 residues long. The DNA of the CDR3 is TGCGCCAGCAGCTTGCCTCTGGCGGGGACCTACAATGAGCAGTTCTTC. Encoded protein: CASSLPLAGTYNEQFF.

The chain uses TRBV19 and TRBJ2-1, with a weak D call TRBD2 (5 bases). This CDR3 has 14 residues. V gave up 5 bases and J gave up 4 bases, with 12 bases separating them. From germline, CDR1 is LNHDA and CDR2 SQIVND (reference sequence). The CDR3 region is CASSHVSGYNEQFF. The CDR3 DNA sequence: TGTGCCAGTAGTCACGTCAGCGGATACAATGAGCAGTTCTTC.

The chain has TRBV24-1 and TRBJ2-2; D perhaps matches TRBD2 (7 bases). Germline V lookup: CDR1 KGHDR, CDR2 SFDVKD. The CDR3 covers 17 residues. V was cut by 0 bases and J by 5 bases, with 15 bases left in between. The CDR3: CATSDLYGGLATGELFF. CDR3 nucleotide sequence: TGTGCCACCAGTGATTTGTACGGGGGGCTAGCGACCGGGGAGCTGTTTTTT.

The rearrangement links TRBV6-5 to TRBJ2-7; 9 bases fit TRBD1. J gave up 5 bases and V 0 bases, and 5 bases lay outside the gene matches. The CDR3 sequence is 15 residues long. CDR1 MNHEY and CDR2 SVGAGI come from the germline V gene. CDR3 DNA: TGTGCCAGCAGTTACTCCGGGACAGGGTTACACGAGCAGTACTTC. Translated, it gives CASSYSGTGLHEQYF.